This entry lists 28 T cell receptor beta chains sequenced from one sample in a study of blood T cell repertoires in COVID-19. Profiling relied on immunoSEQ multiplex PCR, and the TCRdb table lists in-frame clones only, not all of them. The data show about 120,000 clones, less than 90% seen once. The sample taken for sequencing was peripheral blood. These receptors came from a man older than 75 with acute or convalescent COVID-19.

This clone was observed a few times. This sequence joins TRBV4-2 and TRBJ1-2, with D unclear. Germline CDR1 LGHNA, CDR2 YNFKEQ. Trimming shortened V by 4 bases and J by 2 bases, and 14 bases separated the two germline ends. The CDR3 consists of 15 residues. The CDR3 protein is CASSPGGGLNYGYTF. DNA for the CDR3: TGTGCCAGCAGCCCCGGTGGAGGACTCAACTATGGCTACACCTTC.

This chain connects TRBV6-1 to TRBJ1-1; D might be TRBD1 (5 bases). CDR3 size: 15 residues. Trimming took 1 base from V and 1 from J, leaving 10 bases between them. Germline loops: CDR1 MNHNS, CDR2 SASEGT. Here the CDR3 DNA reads TGTGCCAGCAGTGAAGTGAGGACACCGAACACTGAAGCTTTCTTT. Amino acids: CASSEVRTPNTEAFF.

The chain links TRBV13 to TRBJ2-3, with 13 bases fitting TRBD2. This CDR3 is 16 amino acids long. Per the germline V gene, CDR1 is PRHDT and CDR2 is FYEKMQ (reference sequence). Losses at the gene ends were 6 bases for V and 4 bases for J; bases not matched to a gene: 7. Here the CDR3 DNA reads TGTGCCAGCAGGCTCACCGGACTAGCGGGAGCAGATACGCAGTATTTT. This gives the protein CASRLTGLAGADTQYF. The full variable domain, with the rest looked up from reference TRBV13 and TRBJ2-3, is AAGVIQSPRHLIKEKRETATLKCYPIPRHDTVYWYQQGPGQDPQFLISFYEKMQSDKGSIPDRFSAQQFSDYHSELNMSSLELGDSALYFCASRLTGLAGADTQYFGPGTRLTVL.

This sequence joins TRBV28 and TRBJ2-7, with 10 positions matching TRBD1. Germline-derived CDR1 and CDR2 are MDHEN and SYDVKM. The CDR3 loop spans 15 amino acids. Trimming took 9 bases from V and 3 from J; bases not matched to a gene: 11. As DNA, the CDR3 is TGTGCCAGTAGACAGGGGGCGAATCGGGGCTACGAGCAGTACTTC. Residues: CASRQGANRGYEQYF.

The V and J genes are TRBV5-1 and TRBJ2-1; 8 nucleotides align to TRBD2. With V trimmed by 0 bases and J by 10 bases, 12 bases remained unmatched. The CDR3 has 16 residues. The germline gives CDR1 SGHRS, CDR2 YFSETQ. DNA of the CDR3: TGCGCCAGCAGCTTGGCCGGGTACAGCGGCGGGGGGGAGCAGTTCTTC. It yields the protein CASSLAGYSGGGEQFF.

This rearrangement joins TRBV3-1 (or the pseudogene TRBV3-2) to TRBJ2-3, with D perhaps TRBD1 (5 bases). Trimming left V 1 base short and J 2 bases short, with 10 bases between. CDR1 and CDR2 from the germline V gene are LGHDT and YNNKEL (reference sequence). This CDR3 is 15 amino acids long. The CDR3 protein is CASSQAAGHTDTQYF. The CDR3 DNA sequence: TGTGCCAGCAGCCAAGCGGCTGGACACACAGATACGCAGTATTTT.

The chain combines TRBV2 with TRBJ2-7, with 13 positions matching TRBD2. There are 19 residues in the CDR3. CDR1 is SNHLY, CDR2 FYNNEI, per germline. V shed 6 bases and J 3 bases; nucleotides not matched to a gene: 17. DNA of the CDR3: TGTGCCAGCAGGGGATCGGGGACTAGCGGGATGGGAAGTTACTACGAGCAGTACTTC. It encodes CASRGSGTSGMGSYYEQYF.

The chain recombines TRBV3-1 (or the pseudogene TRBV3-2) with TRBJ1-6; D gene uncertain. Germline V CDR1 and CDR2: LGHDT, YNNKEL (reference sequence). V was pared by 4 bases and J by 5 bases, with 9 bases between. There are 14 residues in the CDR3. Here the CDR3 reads CASSLGKDNSPLHF. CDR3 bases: TGTGCCAGCAGCCTCGGGAAAGATAATTCACCCCTCCACTTT.

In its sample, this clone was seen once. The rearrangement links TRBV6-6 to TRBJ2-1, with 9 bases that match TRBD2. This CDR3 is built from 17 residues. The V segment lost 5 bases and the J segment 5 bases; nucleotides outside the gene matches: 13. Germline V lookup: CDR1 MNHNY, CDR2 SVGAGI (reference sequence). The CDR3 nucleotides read TGTGCCAGCAGTCCTCTCCCTAGCGGGACCGGTCACAATGAGCAGTTCTTC. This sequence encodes CASSPLPSGTGHNEQFF.

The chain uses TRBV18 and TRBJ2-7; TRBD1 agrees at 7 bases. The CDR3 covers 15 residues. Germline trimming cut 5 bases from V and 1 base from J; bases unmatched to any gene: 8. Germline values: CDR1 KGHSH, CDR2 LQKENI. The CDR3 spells CASSSERGQSYEQYF. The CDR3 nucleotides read TGTGCCAGCTCATCGGAAAGGGGACAGTCCTACGAGCAGTACTTC.

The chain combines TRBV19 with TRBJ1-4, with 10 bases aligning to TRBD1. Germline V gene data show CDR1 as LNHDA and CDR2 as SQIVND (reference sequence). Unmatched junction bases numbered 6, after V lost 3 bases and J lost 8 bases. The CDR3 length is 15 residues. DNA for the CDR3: TGTGCCAGTAGTATCCGGACAGGGGGGACGGAAAAACTGTTTTTT. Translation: CASSIRTGGTEKLFF.

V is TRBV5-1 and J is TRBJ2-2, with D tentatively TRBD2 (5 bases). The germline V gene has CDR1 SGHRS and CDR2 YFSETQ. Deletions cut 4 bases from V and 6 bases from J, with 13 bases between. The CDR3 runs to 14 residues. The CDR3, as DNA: TGCGCCAGCAGCGGACTGGTGTCACCCGGGGAGCTGTTTTTT. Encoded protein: CASSGLVSPGELFF.

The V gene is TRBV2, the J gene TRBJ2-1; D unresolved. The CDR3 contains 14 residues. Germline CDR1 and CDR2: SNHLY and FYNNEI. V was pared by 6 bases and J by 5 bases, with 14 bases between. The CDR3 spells CASSTFRLDNEQFF. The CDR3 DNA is TGTGCCAGCAGCACCTTTAGACTTGACAATGAGCAGTTCTTC.

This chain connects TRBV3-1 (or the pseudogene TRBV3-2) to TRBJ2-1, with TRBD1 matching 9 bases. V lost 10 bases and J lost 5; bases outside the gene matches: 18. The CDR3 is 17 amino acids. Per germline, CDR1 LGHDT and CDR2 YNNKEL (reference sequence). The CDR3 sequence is CATRGQGIFSADNEQFF. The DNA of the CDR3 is TGTGCCACCAGGGGACAGGGTATCTTCTCGGCGGACAATGAGCAGTTCTTC.

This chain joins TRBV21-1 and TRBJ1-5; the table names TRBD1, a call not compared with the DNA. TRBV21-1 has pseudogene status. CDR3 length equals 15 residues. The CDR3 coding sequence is TGTGCCAGCAAGCGACAGGGACAGCGAAATCAGCCCCAGCATTTT. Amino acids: CASKRQGQRNQPQHF.

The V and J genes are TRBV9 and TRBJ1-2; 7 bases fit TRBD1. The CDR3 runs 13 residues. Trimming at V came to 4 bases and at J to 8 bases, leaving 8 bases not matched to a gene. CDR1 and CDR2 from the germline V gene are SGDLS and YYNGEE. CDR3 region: CASSNRDREGYTF. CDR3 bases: TGTGCCAGCAGCAACCGGGACAGAGAAGGCTACACCTTC. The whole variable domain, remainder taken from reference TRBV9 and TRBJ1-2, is DSGVTQTPKHLITATGQRVTLRCSPRSGDLSVYWYQQSLDQGLQFLIQYYNGEERAKGNILERFSAQQFPDLHSELNLSSLELGDSALYFCASSNRDREGYTFGSGTRLTVV.

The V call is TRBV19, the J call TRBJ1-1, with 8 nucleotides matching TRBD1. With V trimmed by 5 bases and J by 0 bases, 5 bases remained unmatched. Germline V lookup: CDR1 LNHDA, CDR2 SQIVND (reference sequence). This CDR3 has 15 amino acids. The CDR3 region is CASSLQGALNTEAFF. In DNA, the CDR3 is TGTGCCAGTAGTCTCCAGGGGGCACTGAACACTGAAGCTTTCTTT.

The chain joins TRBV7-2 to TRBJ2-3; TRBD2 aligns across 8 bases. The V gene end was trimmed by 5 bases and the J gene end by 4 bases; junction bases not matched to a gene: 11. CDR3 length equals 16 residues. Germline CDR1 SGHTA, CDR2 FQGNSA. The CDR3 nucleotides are TGTGCCAGCAGCCGCCGGATAGCGGGGAAGGCAGATACGCAGTATTTT. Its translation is CASSRRIAGKADTQYF.

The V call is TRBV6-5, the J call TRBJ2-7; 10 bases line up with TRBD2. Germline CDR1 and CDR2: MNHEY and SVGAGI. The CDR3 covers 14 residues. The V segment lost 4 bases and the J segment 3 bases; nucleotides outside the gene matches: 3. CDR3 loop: CASSSGTSDYEQYF. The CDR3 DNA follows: TGTGCCAGCAGTTCGGGGACTAGCGACTACGAGCAGTACTTC.

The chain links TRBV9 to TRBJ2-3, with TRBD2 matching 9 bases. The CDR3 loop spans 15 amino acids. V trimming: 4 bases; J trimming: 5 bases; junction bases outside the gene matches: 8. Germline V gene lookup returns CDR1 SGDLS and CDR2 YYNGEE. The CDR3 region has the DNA TGTGCCAGCAGCCCACCGGGACTAGCAAGAGATACGCAGTATTTT. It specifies CASSPPGLARDTQYF. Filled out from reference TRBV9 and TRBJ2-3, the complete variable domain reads DSGVTQTPKHLITATGQRVTLRCSPRSGDLSVYWYQQSLDQGLQFLIQYYNGEERAKGNILERFSAQQFPDLHSELNLSSLELGDSALYFCASSPPGLARDTQYFGPGTRLTVL.

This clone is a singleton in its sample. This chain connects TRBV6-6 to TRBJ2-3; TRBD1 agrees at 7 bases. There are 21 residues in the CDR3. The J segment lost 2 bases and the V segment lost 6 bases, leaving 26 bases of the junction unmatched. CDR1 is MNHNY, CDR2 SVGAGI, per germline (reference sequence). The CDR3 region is CASSLRLGSSRGQNPTDTQYF. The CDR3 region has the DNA TGTGCCAGCAGCCTTCGTTTAGGGTCCTCCCGGGGACAGAACCCCACAGATACGCAGTATTTT.

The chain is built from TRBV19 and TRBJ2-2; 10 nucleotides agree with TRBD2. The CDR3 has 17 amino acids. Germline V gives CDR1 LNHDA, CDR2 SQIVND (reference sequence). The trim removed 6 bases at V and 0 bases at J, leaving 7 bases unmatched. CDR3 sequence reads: CASRRTSGHSNTGELFF. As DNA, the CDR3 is TGTGCCAGTAGGCGGACTAGCGGACATTCGAACACCGGGGAGCTGTTTTTT.

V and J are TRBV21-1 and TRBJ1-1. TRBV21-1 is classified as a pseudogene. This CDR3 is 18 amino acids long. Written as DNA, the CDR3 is TGTGCCAGCAGCAAAAGAGTCTTAGACGGGGGGAAGACCACTGAAGCTTTCTTT. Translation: CASSKRVLDGGKTTEAFF.

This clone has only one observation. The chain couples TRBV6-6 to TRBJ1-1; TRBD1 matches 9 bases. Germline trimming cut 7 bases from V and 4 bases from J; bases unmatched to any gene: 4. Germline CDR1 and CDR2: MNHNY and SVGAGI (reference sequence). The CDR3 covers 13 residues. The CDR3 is CASTLTGGTEAFF. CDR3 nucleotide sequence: TGTGCCAGCACCCTGACAGGGGGCACTGAAGCTTTCTTT.

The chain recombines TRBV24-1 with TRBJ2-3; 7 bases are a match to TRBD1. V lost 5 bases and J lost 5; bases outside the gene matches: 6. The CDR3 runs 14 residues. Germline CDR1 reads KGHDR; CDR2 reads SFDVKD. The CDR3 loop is CATSGDRAGDTQYF. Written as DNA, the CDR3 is TGTGCCACCAGTGGGGACAGAGCCGGAGATACGCAGTATTTT.

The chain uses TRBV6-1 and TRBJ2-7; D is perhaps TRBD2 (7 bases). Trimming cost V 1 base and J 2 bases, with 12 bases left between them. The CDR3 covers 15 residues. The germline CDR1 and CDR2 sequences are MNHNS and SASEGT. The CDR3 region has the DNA TGTGCCAGCAGTGAAGAGTGGGGGGGGCCCTACGAGCAGTACTTC. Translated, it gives CASSEEWGGPYEQYF.

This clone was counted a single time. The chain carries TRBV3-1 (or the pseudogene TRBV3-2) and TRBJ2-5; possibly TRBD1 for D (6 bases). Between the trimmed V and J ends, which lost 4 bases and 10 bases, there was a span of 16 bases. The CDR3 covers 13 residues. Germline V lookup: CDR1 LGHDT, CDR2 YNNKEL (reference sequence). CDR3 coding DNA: TGTGCCAGCAGCCCGACTATAACAGGGTACCAGTACTTC. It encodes CASSPTITGYQYF.

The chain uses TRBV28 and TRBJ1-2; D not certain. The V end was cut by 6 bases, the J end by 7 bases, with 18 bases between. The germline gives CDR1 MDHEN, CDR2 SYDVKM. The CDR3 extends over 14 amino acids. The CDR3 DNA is TGTGCCAGCAGAACCTCACAGTGGGTGGTTGGCTACACCTTC. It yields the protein CASRTSQWVVGYTF.